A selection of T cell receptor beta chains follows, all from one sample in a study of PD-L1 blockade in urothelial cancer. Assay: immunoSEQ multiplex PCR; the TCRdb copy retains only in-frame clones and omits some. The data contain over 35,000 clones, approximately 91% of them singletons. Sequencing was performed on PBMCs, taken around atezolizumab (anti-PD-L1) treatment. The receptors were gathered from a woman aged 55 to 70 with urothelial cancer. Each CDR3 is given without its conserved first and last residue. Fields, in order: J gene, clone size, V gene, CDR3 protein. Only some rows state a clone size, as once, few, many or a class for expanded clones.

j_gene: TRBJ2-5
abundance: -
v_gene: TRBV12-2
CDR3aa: ASRPSLRDQETQY

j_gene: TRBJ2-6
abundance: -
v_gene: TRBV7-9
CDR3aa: ASSPQVGGTGANVLT

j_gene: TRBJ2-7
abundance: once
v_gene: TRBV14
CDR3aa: ASSHLIQGYYVGEQY

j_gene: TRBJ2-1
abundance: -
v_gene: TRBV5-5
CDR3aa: ASSPTGGSYNEQF

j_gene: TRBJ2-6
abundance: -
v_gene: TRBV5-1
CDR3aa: ASSSGRNTGANVLT

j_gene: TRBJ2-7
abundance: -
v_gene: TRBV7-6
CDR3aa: ASSLAFLAGETYEQY

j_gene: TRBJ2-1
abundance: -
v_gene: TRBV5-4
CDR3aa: ASSIIGDRGVGEQF

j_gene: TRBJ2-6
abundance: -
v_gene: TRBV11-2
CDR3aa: ASSITGSGANVLT

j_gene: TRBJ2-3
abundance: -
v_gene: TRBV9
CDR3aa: ASSPAPGTDTQY

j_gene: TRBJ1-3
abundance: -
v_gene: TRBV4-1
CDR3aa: ASSPPSERTDGNTIY

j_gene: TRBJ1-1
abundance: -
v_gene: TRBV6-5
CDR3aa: ASSYSRVADTEAF

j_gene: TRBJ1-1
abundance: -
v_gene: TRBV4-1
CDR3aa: ASSQEVAANTEAF

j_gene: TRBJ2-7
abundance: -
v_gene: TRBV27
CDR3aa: ASSFASSYEQY

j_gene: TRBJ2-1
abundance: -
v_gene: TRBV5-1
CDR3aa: ASSVGLAGTPPPEQF

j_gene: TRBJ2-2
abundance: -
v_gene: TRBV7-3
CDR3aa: ASSLYSGTGWAGELF

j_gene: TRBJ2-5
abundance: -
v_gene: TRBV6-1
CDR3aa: ASISLTGGETQY

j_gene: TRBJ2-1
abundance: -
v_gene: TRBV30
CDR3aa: AWSWGVQGANEQF

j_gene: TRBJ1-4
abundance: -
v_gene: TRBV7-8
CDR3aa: ASSLRFRGPREKLF

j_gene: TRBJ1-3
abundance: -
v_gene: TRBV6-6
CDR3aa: ASSYADRPRAIY

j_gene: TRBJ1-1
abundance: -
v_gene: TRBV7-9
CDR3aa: ASSLSLREDTEAF

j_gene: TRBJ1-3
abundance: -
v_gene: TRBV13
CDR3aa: ASSSGQGNTIY

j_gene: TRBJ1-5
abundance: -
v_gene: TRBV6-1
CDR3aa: ASSEAKGAGNQPQH

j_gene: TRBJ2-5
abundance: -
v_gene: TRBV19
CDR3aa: ASSISGGHETQY

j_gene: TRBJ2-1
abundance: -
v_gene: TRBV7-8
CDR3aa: ASSLGTSGIRLYNEQF

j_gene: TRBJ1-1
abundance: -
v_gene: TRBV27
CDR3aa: ASSFRQGATEAF

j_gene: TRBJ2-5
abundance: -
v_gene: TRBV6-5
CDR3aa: ASSYSQFGETQY

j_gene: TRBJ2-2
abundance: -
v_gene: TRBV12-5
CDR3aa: ASGLLTDRENTGELF

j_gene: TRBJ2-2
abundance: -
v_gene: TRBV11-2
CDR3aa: ASSSVETSGLPGELF

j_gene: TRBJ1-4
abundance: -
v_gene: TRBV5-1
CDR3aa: ASSPGSGGSEKLF

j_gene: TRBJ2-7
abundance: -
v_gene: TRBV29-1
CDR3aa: SVALRGAADEQY

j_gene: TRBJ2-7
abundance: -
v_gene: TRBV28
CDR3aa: ASRSTGQGERGV

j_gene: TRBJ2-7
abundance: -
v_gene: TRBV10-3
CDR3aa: AISDNRGLEQY

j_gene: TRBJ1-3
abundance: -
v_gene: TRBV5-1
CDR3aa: ASSLPGNTIY